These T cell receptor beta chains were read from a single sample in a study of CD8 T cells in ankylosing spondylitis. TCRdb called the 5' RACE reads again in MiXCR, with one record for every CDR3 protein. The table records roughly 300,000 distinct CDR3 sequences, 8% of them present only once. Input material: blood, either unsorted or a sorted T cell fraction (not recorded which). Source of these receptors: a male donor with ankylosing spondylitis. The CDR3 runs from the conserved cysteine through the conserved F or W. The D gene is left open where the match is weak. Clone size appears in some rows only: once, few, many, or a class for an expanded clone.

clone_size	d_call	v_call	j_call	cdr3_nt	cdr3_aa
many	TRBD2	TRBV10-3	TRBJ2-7	TGTGCCATCAGTGATTGGGCTAGCGGGAGCTCCTACGAGCAGTACTTC	CAISDWASGSSYEQYF
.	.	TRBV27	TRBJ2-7	TGTGCCAGCAGTTTTGGGCATAGGCCCTACGAGCAGTACTTC	CASSFGHRPYEQYF
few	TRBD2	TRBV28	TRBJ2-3	TGTGCCAGCAGTTATACTAGCGCCTCAGATCGGTTGGTCACAGATACGCAGTATTTT	CASSYTSASDRLVTDTQYF
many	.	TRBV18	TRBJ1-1	TGTGCCAGCTCTCCACCCGGACAATCGGAAGCTTTCTTT	CASSPPGQSEAFF
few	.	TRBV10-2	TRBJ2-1	TGCGCCAGCTCCGGTCGGGTGGGCCTAGCGATCACCTACAATGAGCAGTTCTTC	CASSGRVGLAITYNEQFF
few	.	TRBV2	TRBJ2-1	TGTGCCAGCACCGAAGGGGGGGCTCTAGCCCCGAACAATGAGCAGTTCTTC	CASTEGGALAPNNEQFF
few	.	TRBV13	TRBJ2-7	TGTGCCAGCAGCACCGGGGACTTTGCCGCCTACGAGCAGTACTTC	CASSTGDFAAYEQYF
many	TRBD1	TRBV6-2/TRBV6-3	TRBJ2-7	TGTGCCAGCAGTTACGACAGGGACTCCTACGAGCAGTACTTC	CASSYDRDSYEQYF
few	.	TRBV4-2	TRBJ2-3	TGTGCCAGCAGCTACCAGTCTAGGGAAGGTACAGATACGCAGTATTTT	CASSYQSREGTDTQYF
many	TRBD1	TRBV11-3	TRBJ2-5	TGTGCCAGCAGCTATACAACGGGACAGTCCGCGACCCAGTACTTC	CASSYTTGQSATQYF
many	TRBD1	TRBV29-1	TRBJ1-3	TGCAGCGTGGGGACAGGGGGGGTCGGAAACACCATATATTTT	CSVGTGGVGNTIYF
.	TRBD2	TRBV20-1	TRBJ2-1	TGCAGTGCTGAAGGATTACTAGCGGGAGTAGGTGAGCAGTTCTTC	CSAEGLLAGVGEQFF
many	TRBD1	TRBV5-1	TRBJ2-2	TGCGCCAGCAGCTTAATACCGGGACAGGTTACCGGGGAGCTGTTTTTT	CASSLIPGQVTGELFF
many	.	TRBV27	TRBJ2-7	TGTGCCAGCGGCCGGGACGAGCGATACGAGCAGTACTTC	CASGRDERYEQYF
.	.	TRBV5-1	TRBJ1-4	TGCGCCAGCAGCTTGGCCGGAGCATCTAATGAAAAACTGGTTTTT	CASSLAGASNEKLVF
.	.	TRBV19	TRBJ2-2	TGTGCCAGTAGAATTATCGCAACCGGGGAGCTGTTTTTT	CASRIIATGELFF
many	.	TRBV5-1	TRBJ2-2	TGTGCCAGCAGTCCGGGACATAACACCGGGGAGCTGTTTTTT	CASSPGHNTGELFF
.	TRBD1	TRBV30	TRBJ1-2	TGTGCCTGGACTACGGGACAGGCCTATGGCTACACCTTC	CAWTTGQAYGYTF
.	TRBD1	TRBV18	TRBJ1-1	TGTGCCAGCTCACCAGGGACAGATGAAGCTTTCTTT	CASSPGTDEAFF
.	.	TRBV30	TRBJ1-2	TGTGCCTGGAGTGTCAATTCCCCTTCGGGCCTCGGGGGCTACACCTTC	CAWSVNSPSGLGGYTF
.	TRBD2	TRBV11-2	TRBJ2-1	TGTGCCAGCAGCGGACCCACTAGCGGGAGGACCGAACGATACTACAATGAGCAGTTCTTC	CASSGPTSGRTERYYNEQFF
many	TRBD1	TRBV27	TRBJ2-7	TGTGCCAGCAGTGGAGGGACAGGGATAGAGCAGTACTTC	CASSGGTGIEQYF
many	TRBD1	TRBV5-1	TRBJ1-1	TGCGCCAGCAGCTTGGTACAGGGGGTTACCACTGAAGCTTTCTTT	CASSLVQGVTTEAFF
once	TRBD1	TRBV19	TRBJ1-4	TGTGCCAGCAGAACGGGACAGTGGGAAAAACTGTTTTTT	CASRTGQWEKLFF
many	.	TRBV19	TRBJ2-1	TGTGCCAGTAGCATAAAGACACGCAGGTCCTACAATGAGCAGTTCTTC	CASSIKTRRSYNEQFF
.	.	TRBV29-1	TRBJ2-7	TGCAGCGTTGATCCTGGCGGGAACTACGAGCAGTACTTC	CSVDPGGNYEQYF
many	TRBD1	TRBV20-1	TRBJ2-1	TGCAGTGCCACCGCCGGGACAGGCGCCAATGAGCAGTTCTTC	CSATAGTGANEQFF
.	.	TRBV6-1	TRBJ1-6	TGTGCCAGCACGGAGTGGGGGTCTTCACCCCTCCACTTT	CASTEWGSSPLHF
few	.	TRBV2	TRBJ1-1	TGTGCCAGCAGTGAATCGATGAACACTGAAGCTTTCTTT	CASSESMNTEAFF
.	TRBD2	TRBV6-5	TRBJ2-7	TGTGCCAGCAGTTCCGAAAGACTAGCGGGAGTAGTCGAGCAGTACTTC	CASSSERLAGVVEQYF
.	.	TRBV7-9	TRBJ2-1	TGTGCCAGCAGCCCCCGGTGGGCTTACAATGAGCAGTTCTTC	CASSPRWAYNEQFF
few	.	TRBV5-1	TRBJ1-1	TGCGCCAGCAGCTTCGCACCCGGTGAGAGGGGAGCTTTCTTT	CASSFAPGERGAFF
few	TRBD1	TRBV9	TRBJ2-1	TGTGCCAGCAGCATCCAGACAGGGGCCAACTACAATGAGCAGTTCTTC	CASSIQTGANYNEQFF
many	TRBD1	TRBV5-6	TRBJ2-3	TGTGCCAGCAGCTCGCCGGGACAGGGGATATTATTCGGCACAGATACGCAGTATTTT	CASSSPGQGILFGTDTQYF
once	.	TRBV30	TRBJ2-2	TGTGCCTGGAGTGTACTGCGGACAAACACCGGGGAGCTGTTTTTT	CAWSVLRTNTGELFF
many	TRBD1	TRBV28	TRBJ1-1	TGTGCCAGCTGGACAGGACAGGAGTATACTGAAGCTTTCTTT	CASWTGQEYTEAFF
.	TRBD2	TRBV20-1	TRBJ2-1	TGCAGTGCTAGAGATCCTTGGACTAGCGGGACCTACAATGAGCAGTTCTTC	CSARDPWTSGTYNEQFF
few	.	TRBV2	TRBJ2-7	TGTGCCAGCAGGGGCGGGACAGCCTACGAGCAGTACTTC	CASRGGTAYEQYF
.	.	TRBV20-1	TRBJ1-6	TGCAGTGCTAGTGCACAGGGTGGCTCACCCCTCCACTTT	CSASAQGGSPLHF
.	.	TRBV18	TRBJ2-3	TGTGCCAGCTCACCACTGGGCAGTAGCACAGATACGCAGTATTTT	CASSPLGSSTDTQYF
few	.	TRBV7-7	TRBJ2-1	TGTGCTAGCAGCCTTGCTAATGATAGGCCCCAGTTCTTC	CASSLANDRPQFF